These 30 T cell receptor beta chains originate from one sample sequenced in a study of shared clonotypes between healthy human individuals. Assay: immunoSEQ multiplex PCR; the TCRdb copy retains only in-frame clones and omits some. The sample lists 2,500,000 or so clones, 90% to 95% seen once, with 0.11% to 0.15% in the top ten. The sample consisted of naive CD4+ T cells sorted from blood. Subset given: CD45RA+ positively selected. Receptors originate from a man aged 18-30 years in good health.

The chain has TRBV5-5 and TRBJ2-2; D unclear. The CDR3 is 16 residues long. Trimming shortened V by 5 bases and J by 6 bases, and 20 bases separated the two germline ends. Germline CDR1 and CDR2: SGHKS and YYEKEE (reference sequence). CDR3 bases: TGTGCCAGCAGTCTATTTGGTGTAGTAACCCCCGGGGAGCTGTTTTTT. Translating gives CASSLFGVVTPGELFF.

This clone has a single count. Distinct nucleotide sequences in the sample also encode this CDR3. This rearrangement joins TRBV2 to TRBJ2-7; D not resolved. This CDR3 has 11 amino acids. V lost 6 bases and J lost 1, with 4 bases in between. Germline V lookup: CDR1 SNHLY, CDR2 FYNNEI. DNA for the CDR3: TGTGCCAGCAGGGTTTCCTACGAGCAGTACTTC. Its translation is CASRVSYEQYF.

J is TRBJ1-1 and V is TRBV4-3, with D tentatively TRBD1 (5 bases). Trimming shortened V by 0 bases and J by 4 bases, and 12 bases separated the two germline ends. This CDR3 region has 15 residues. The V gene's germline CDR1 is LGHNA and CDR2 YSLEER. The CDR3 DNA is TGCGCCAGCAGCCAAGATCAGTTAAGGGGCACTGAAGCTTTCTTT. Translated: CASSQDQLRGTEAFF.

The chain employs TRBV6-5 and TRBJ2-2; D is unresolved. Germline lookup yields CDR1 MNHEY and CDR2 SVGAGI. Trimming shortened V by 6 bases and J by 4 bases, and 6 bases separated the two germline ends. The CDR3 length is 12 residues. The CDR3 spells CASSRLTGELFF. CDR3 DNA: TGTGCCAGCAGCCGACTCACCGGGGAGCTGTTTTTT.

The chain combines TRBV7-9 with TRBJ1-2; D unresolved. Trimming pared 5 bases from V and 5 bases from J, leaving 15 bases between. There are 14 residues in the CDR3. CDR1 and CDR2 from the germline V gene are SEHNR and FQNEAQ (reference sequence). CDR3 nucleotide sequence: TGTGCCAGCAGCCACCCGCTACTGATTTATGGCTACACCTTC. Protein sequence: CASSHPLLIYGYTF.

A note on this clone: Germline and junction disagree at one end, which may indicate a read error. The chain is built from TRBV7-8 and TRBJ2-1; TRBD2 aligns across 10 bases. Germline CDR1 is SGHVS and CDR2 is FQNEAQ. This CDR3 comprises 18 residues. Here the CDR3 reads CASRLGRERGGRNNEQFF. In nucleotides, the CDR3 is TGTGCCAGCAGATTAGGACGTGAGCGGGGGGGCCGGAACAATGAGCAGTTCTTC.

The rearrangement joins TRBV6-6 to TRBJ2-7; 7 bases fit TRBD2. The CDR3 totals 16 residues. Unmatched junction bases numbered 12, after V lost 5 bases and J lost 2 bases. Germline V gene sequence: CDR1 MNHNY, CDR2 SVGAGI (reference sequence). In DNA, the CDR3 is TGTGCCAGCAGTAGATCCTCTGGCGGGAGAGCCTACGAGCAGTACTTC. This gives the protein CASSRSSGGRAYEQYF.

This rearrangement joins TRBV12-5 to TRBJ2-5; 9 nucleotides align to TRBD1. The tail of the sequence fits TRBJ2-7 better, so the J call may be wrong. Germline values: CDR1 LGHNT, CDR2 FRNRAP. The CDR3 sequence is 17 residues long. CDR3 in DNA: TGTGCTAGTGGTTTGGTACTAAACAGGGGGCCCTCCTACGAGCAGTACTTC. Translation: CASGLVLNRGPSYEQYF.

The chain uses TRBV18 and TRBJ1-2; D might be TRBD1 (6 bases). V dropped 4 bases and J dropped 2 bases, with 14 bases sitting between them. The length of the CDR3 is 15 residues. Germline V gene lookup returns CDR1 KGHSH and CDR2 LQKENI. CDR3 nucleotides: TGTGCCAGCTCACAGAACGGACAGTTAAACTATGGCTACACCTTC. Translating gives CASSQNGQLNYGYTF.

The genes are TRBV13 and TRBJ2-1; D remains ambiguous. V lost 5 bases to trimming and J lost 6 bases, with 11 bases between them. The CDR3 is 13 residues long. The germline CDR1 and CDR2 sequences are PRHDT and FYEKMQ (reference sequence). In DNA form, the CDR3 reads TGTGCCAGCAGCCCGACGCGGATCAATGAGCAGTTCTTC. This codes for CASSPTRINEQFF.

The chain employs TRBV5-6 and TRBJ1-4; no definite D call. Trimming removed 2 bases at V and 7 bases at J, with 12 bases between. The germline CDR1 and CDR2 sequences are SGHDT and YYEEEE. There are 14 residues in the CDR3. DNA of the CDR3: TGTGCCAGCAGCTTTAGATCCTGGGGTGAAAAACTGTTTTTT. This translates into CASSFRSWGEKLFF.

The rearrangement links TRBV5-1 to TRBJ2-1, with 9 bases identical to TRBD2. This CDR3 is built from 14 residues. The V and J ends lost 7 bases and 5 bases, in that order; junction bases with no gene match: 7. Germline V gene lookup returns CDR1 SGHRS and CDR2 YFSETQ. The CDR3 here is CASAGTSLNNEQFF. DNA of the CDR3: TGCGCCAGCGCCGGGACTAGCCTTAACAATGAGCAGTTCTTC. Full variable domain (remainder filled in from reference TRBV5-1 and TRBJ2-1): KAGVTQTPRYLIKTRGQQVTLSCSPISGHRSVSWYQQTPGQGLQFLFEYFSETQRNKGNFPGRFSGRQFSNSRSEMNVSTLELGDSALYLCASAGTSLNNEQFFGPGTRLTVL.

The chain joins TRBV18 to TRBJ2-7; 11 positions match TRBD2. Unmatched junction bases numbered 8, after V lost 5 bases and J lost 5 bases. Looked up from germline, CDR1 is KGHSH and CDR2 is LQKENI. The CDR3 loop spans 15 amino acids. CDR3 nucleotide sequence: TGTGCCAGCTCATCATCGACTAGCGGGGTCAACGAGCAGTACTTC. Its translation: CASSSSTSGVNEQYF.

This chain joins TRBV2 and TRBJ2-4; D gene ambiguous. CDR1 is SNHLY, CDR2 FYNNEI, per germline. The V end lost 7 bases, the J end lost 0 bases, and 16 bases lay between the germline ends. The CDR3 extends over 16 amino acids. CDR3 bases: TGTGCCAGCACCAACGAAGGGCCTCTAGCCAAAAACATTCAGTACTTC. Protein: CASTNEGPLAKNIQYF.

The genes are TRBV5-1 and TRBJ2-1; D perhaps matches TRBD1 (6 bases). The V gene lost 4 bases and the J gene lost 4 bases, with 18 bases spanning the gap. This CDR3 has 16 residues. CDR1 is SGHRS, CDR2 YFSETQ, per germline. The chain's CDR3 is CASSTTGVRSYNEQFF. CDR3 in DNA: TGCGCCAGCAGCACGACAGGCGTCCGTTCGTACAATGAGCAGTTCTTC.

This clone was seen more than once but under ten times. The gene calls are TRBV9 and TRBJ2-7, with D perhaps given as TRBD1 or TRBD2 (5 bases each). CDR1 and CDR2 (germline): SGDLS, YYNGEE. The CDR3 is 13 residues long. The V gene lost 8 bases and the J gene lost 2 bases, with 14 bases spanning the gap. The CDR3, as DNA: TGTGCCAGTCCCCGGGACGGAGCCTACGAGCAGTACTTC. Translation: CASPRDGAYEQYF.

The CDR3 reads CASSLVGVVPYEQYF. The CDR3 DNA sequence: TGCGCCAGCAGCTTGGTCGGGGTTGTACCCTACGAGCAGTACTTC. The chain joins TRBV5-1 to TRBJ2-7; TRBD2 is a possible D gene (5 bases). Germline V lookup: CDR1 SGHRS, CDR2 YFSETQ. The CDR3 sequence is 15 residues long. V dropped 0 bases and J dropped 2 bases, with 12 bases sitting between them.

This clone was picked up one time. The J gene is TRBJ2-1, the V gene TRBV5-1, with TRBD1 as a possible D gene (5 bases). The CDR3 is 12 amino acids. Germline V gene sequence: CDR1 SGHRS, CDR2 YFSETQ. Trimming removed 0 bases from V and 8 bases from J, with 6 bases in between. Here the CDR3 reads CASSLEGHEQFF. CDR3 nucleotide sequence: TGCGCCAGCAGCTTGGAGGGGCATGAGCAGTTCTTC.

This chain connects TRBV5-1 to TRBJ2-1; a possible D gene is TRBD1 (6 bases). The CDR3 covers 16 residues. Trimming shortened V by 0 bases and J by 0 bases, and 10 bases separated the two germline ends. Germline lookup yields CDR1 SGHRS and CDR2 YFSETQ. Here the CDR3 DNA reads TGCGCCAGCAGCTTGGACAGGGCGAGCTCCTACAATGAGCAGTTCTTC. It is translated as CASSLDRASSYNEQFF.

The chain carries TRBV2 and TRBJ1-4, with D perhaps TRBD1 (5 bases). CDR3 length: 16 amino acids. The V and J ends lost 4 bases and 0 bases respectively, with 12 bases between them. The germline gives CDR1 SNHLY, CDR2 FYNNEI. In DNA form, the CDR3 reads TGTGCCAGCAGTGGGACTGTAGGGGCAACTAATGAAAAACTGTTTTTT. Protein: CASSGTVGATNEKLFF.

The chain couples TRBV5-6 to TRBJ2-1, with 11 positions matching TRBD2. V gave up 1 base and J gave up 1 base; unmatched junction bases: 7. CDR3 length: 18 residues. Germline V gene sequence: CDR1 SGHDT, CDR2 YYEEEE. The CDR3 DNA follows: TGTGCCAGCAGCTTGAGTGCTAGCGGGAGGCAATCCTACAATGAGCAGTTCTTC. Residues: CASSLSASGRQSYNEQFF.

CDR3 in DNA: TGTGCCACGTCTTGGGGAGATGGGAATTCACCCCTCCACTTT. It specifies CATSWGDGNSPLHF. The chain couples TRBV10-3 to TRBJ1-6; D is ambiguous. The germline CDR1 and CDR2 sequences are ENHRY and SYGVKD. The CDR3 covers 14 residues. V lost 10 bases, J lost 7 bases, and 17 bases lay in between.

The V gene is TRBV6-1, the J gene TRBJ2-3, with D hard to call. The CDR3 contains 15 residues. Trimming pared 4 bases from V and 0 bases from J, leaving 11 bases between. The germline V gene has CDR1 MNHNS and CDR2 SASEGT. Here the CDR3 DNA reads TGTGCCAGCAGTGGAGGCGACGCTAGCACAGATACGCAGTATTTT. Translated: CASSGGDASTDTQYF.

The genes are TRBV9 and TRBJ1-2; D remains ambiguous. V lost 0 bases and J 0 bases, leaving 9 bases between the germline ends. The CDR3 contains 15 residues. Germline V lookup: CDR1 SGDLS, CDR2 YYNGEE. CDR3 sequence: CASSVDSTTNYGYTF. CDR3 nucleotides: TGTGCCAGCAGCGTAGACTCGACAACTAACTATGGCTACACCTTC.

The rearrangement joins TRBV15 to TRBJ2-1; the match to TRBD1 covers 7 bases. The CDR3 is 14 residues long. In germline, CDR1 is LNHNV, CDR2 YYDKDF (reference sequence). V gave up 8 bases and J gave up 1 base; unmatched junction bases: 5. The CDR3 sequence is CATRTGASYNEQFF. CDR3 bases: TGTGCCACCCGAACAGGGGCATCCTACAATGAGCAGTTCTTC.

CDR3 sequence reads: CASSYQGNTGELFF. CDR3 DNA sequence: TGTGCCAGCAGTTACCAGGGAAACACCGGGGAGCTGTTTTTT. V gene TRBV6-5 combines with J gene TRBJ2-2; D might be TRBD1 (5 bases). The V end was cut by 2 bases, the J end by 2 bases, with 6 bases between. CDR3 length: 14 amino acids. Germline CDR1 is MNHEY and CDR2 is SVGAGI.

The chain recombines TRBV5-4 with TRBJ2-2; 7 nucleotides match TRBD1. Unmatched junction bases numbered 3, after V lost 3 bases and J lost 1 base. The CDR3 sequence is 15 residues long. The germline CDR1 and CDR2 sequences are SGHNT and YYREEE (reference sequence). The DNA of the CDR3 is TGTGCCAGCAGCTCCGGGACAGAGAACACCGGGGAGCTGTTTTTT. Translation: CASSSGTENTGELFF. Filled out from reference TRBV5-4 and TRBJ2-2, the complete variable domain reads ETGVTQSPTHLIKTRGQQVTLRCSSQSGHNTVSWYQQALGQGPQFIFQYYREEENGRGNFPPRFSGLQFPNYSSELNVNALELDDSALYLCASSSGTENTGELFFGEGSRLTVL.

The chain recombines TRBV27 with TRBJ1-6; the D gene is possibly TRBD1 (6 bases). The V and J ends lost 6 bases and 9 bases respectively, with 12 bases between them. This CDR3 has 13 residues. Germline-derived CDR1 and CDR2 are MNHEY and SMNVEV (reference sequence). As DNA, the CDR3 is TGTGCCAGCAGAAACAGGGAGAGTTCACCCCTCCACTTT. Residues: CASRNRESSPLHF.

The chain links TRBV7-2 to TRBJ2-3, with D uncertain. CDR1 and CDR2 from the germline V gene are SGHTA and FQGNSA. V lost 2 bases and J lost 3, with 9 bases in between. This CDR3 has 14 amino acids. The CDR3 here is CASSLRRWTDTQYF. The CDR3 DNA follows: TGTGCCAGCAGCTTAAGACGTTGGACAGATACGCAGTATTTT. Together with reference TRBV7-2 and TRBJ2-3, the CDR3 gives the full variable domain: GAGVSQSPSNKVTEKGKDVELRCDPISGHTALYWYRQSLGQGLEFLIYFQGNSAPDKSGLPSDRFSAERTGGSVSTLTIQRTQQEDSAVYLCASSLRRWTDTQYFGPGTRLTVL.

J is TRBJ1-6 and V is TRBV11-2; tentatively, D is TRBD1 (6 bases). Looked up from germline, CDR1 is SGHAT and CDR2 is FQNNGV. Trimming shortened V by 6 bases and J by 7 bases, and 16 bases separated the two germline ends. CDR3 length: 15 residues. Here the CDR3 reads CASRPVRGANSPLHF. The CDR3 DNA sequence: TGTGCCAGCAGACCAGTTAGGGGGGCGAATTCACCCCTCCACTTT.